This TCR beta chain was captured in a study of T cells in Graves' hyperthyroidism and ophthalmopathy. RNA transcripts were the template for amplifying TCR beta CDR3 regions. HTBI primers drove first-round RT-PCR of the TCR CDR3. TCRdb re-called the multiplex PCR reads with MiXCR, one entry per CDR3 protein. The profile shows roughly 640,000 distinct CDR3 sequences, roughly 16% of them singletons. A note on this clonotype: Its target is not known.

Germline V gene sequence: CDR1 SGDLS, CDR2 YYNGEE. The ends lost 4 bases at V and 9 bases at J; junction bases unmatched: 10. The CDR3 has 15 amino acids. Findings and caveats of the study: Blood also contained most expanded thyroid clonotypes above 0.001. A model built on 13 V-J features separated ophthalmopathy from stable hyperthyroidism.

Ophthalmopathy patients showed a Clinical Activity Score of at least 3, NOSPECS grade of at least 4 and duration under 3 months. Each diagnosis drew on symptoms, thyroxine, TRAb, thyroid ultrasound and orbital computed tomography findings. The sequencing input was blood. This clonotype was sampled from a woman aged 40 to 50 with Graves' ophthalmopathy. The chain combines TRBV9 with TRBJ1-6, with TRBD1 identical over 7 bases. The CDR3 sequence: CASSPEDRTISPLHF. DNA of the CDR3: TGTGCCAGCAGCCCCGAGGACAGGACAATTTCACCCCTCCACTTT.